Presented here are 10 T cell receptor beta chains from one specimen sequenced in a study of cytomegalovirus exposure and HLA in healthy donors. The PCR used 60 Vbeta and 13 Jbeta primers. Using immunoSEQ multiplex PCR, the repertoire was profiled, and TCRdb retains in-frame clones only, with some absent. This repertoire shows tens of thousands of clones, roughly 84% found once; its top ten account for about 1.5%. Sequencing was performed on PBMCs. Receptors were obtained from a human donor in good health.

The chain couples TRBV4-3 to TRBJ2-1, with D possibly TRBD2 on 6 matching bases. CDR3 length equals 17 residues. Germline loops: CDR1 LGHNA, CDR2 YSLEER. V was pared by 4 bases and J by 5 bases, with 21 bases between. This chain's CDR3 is CASSLNGGTVEDNEQFF. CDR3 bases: TGCGCCAGCAGCCTCAATGGCGGGACCGTCGAGGACAATGAGCAGTTCTTC.

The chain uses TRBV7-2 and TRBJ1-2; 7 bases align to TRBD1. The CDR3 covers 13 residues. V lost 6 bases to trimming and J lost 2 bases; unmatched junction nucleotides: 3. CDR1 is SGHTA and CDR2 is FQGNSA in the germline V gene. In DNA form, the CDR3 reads TGTGCCAGCAGATCGACAGGGAACTATGGCTACACCTTC. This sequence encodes CASRSTGNYGYTF.

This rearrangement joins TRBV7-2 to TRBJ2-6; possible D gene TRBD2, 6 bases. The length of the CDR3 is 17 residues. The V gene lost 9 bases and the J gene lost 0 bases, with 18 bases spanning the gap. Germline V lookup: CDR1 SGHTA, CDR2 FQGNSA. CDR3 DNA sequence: TGTGCCAGAACGTCGGGACTTTCGGACTCTGGGGCCAACGTCCTGACTTTC. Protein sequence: CARTSGLSDSGANVLTF.

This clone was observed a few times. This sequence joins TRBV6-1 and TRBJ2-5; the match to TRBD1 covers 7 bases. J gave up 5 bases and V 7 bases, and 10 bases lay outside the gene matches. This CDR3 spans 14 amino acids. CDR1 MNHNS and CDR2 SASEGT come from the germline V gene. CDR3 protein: CASIRQGVGETQYF. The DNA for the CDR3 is TGTGCCAGCATCAGGCAGGGGGTAGGGGAGACCCAGTACTTC.

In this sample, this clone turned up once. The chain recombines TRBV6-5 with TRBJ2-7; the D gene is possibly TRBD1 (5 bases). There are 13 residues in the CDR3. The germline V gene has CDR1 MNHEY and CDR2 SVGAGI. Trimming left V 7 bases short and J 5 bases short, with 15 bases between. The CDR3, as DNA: TGTGCCAGCACCTCTGCAGGGTTAGACGAGCAGTACTTC. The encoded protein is CASTSAGLDEQYF.

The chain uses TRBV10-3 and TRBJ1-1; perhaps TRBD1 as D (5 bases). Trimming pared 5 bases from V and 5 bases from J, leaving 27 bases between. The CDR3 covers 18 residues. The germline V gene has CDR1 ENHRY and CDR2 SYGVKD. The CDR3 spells CAISTRGGKEKNLTEAFF. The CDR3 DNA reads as TGTGCCATCAGTACGCGGGGGGGGAAGGAAAAAAATCTTACTGAAGCTTTCTTT.

The CDR3 protein is CASSQDRGIGGYTF. The CDR3 nucleotides are TGTGCCAGCAGCCAAGATAGGGGGATTGGTGGCTACACCTTC. The chain joins TRBV4-2 to TRBJ1-2; a weak D match, TRBD1 (6 bases). This CDR3 spans 14 amino acids. Trimming cost V 0 bases and J 7 bases, with 12 bases left between them. Germline-derived CDR1 and CDR2 are LGHNA and YNFKEQ.

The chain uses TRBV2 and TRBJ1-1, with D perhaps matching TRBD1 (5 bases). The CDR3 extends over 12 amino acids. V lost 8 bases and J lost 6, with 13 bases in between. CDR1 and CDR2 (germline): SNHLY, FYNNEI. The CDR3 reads CASGFRDSEAFF. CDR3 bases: TGTGCCAGCGGGTTCAGGGATTCTGAAGCTTTCTTT.

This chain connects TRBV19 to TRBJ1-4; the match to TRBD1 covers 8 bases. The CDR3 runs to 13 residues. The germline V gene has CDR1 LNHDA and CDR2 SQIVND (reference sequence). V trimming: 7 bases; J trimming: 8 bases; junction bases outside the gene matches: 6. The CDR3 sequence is CASTPDREEKLFF. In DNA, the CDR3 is TGTGCCAGTACCCCGGACAGGGAAGAAAAACTGTTTTTT.

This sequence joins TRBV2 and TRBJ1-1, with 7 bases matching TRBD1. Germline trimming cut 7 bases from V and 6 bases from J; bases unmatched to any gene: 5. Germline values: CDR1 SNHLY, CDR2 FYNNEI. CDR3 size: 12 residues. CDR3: CASTNDRAEAFF. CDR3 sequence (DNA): TGTGCCAGCACTAACGACAGGGCTGAAGCTTTCTTT.